Listed below are T cell receptor beta chains from one sample, sequenced in a study of blood T cells in healthy people across ages. Using its own MiXCR run on the 5' RACE reads, TCRdb lists one record per CDR3 protein. The sample gives about 1.5 million distinct CDR3 sequences, about 42% of which show up once; about 4% is in the top ten. Specimen: blood. The receptors originated from a woman aged 18-30 years in good health. The CDR3 runs from the conserved cysteine through the conserved F or W. The D gene is left open where the match is weak. Rows may omit the clone size; those that give it use once, few, many or a size class.

v_call	d_call	clone_size	j_call	cdr3_aa	cdr3_nt
TRBV9	-	-	TRBJ1-2	CASSPEWTGNYGYTF	TGTGCCAGCAGCCCCGAATGGACGGGAAACTATGGCTACACCTTC
TRBV27	TRBD1	-	TRBJ1-2	CASSLNGDRAFRYGYTF	TGTGCCAGCAGTTTAAATGGGGACAGGGCCTTCCGCTATGGCTACACCTTC
TRBV7-9	-	-	TRBJ1-2	CASSSPHGYTF	TGTGCCAGCAGCTCCCCGCATGGCTACACCTTC
TRBV20-1	-	-	TRBJ1-2	CSASTTEIGGYTF	TGCAGTGCCTCCACGACAGAAATCGGCGGCTACACCTTC
TRBV12-3/TRBV12-4	TRBD1	-	TRBJ1-4	CASSFSPGTGTLFF	TGTGCCAGCAGTTTCAGTCCCGGGACAGGGACGCTGTTTTTT
TRBV4-3	-	-	TRBJ1-5	CASSQDIDLRGQPQHF	TGCGCCAGCAGCCAAGATATTGACCTCAGGGGTCAGCCCCAGCATTTT
TRBV29-1	TRBD1	-	TRBJ2-5	CSVSTGTEDLETQYF	TGCAGCGTGTCAACCGGGACAGAGGATCTTGAGACCCAGTACTTC
TRBV12-3/TRBV12-4	-	-	TRBJ1-5	CVSSKDTFSNQPQHF	TGTGTCAGCAGTAAGGACACATTTAGCAATCAGCCCCAGCATTTT
TRBV2	-	few	TRBJ1-2	CASRGRALNYGYTF	TGTGCCAGCAGGGGACGGGCCCTTAACTATGGCTACACCTTC
TRBV7-2	TRBD1	-	TRBJ1-2	CASSRPTSTGTYGYTF	TGTGCCAGCAGCCGACCAACCTCGACAGGGACCTATGGCTACACCTTC
TRBV7-9	TRBD2	few	TRBJ2-1	CASSLVVSGGYNEQFF	TGTGCCAGCAGCTTAGTTGTGTCGGGAGGGTACAATGAGCAGTTCTTC
TRBV6-2/TRBV6-3	-	-	TRBJ2-1	CASSYGAVVNEQFF	TGTGCCAGCAGTTACGGGGCAGTTGTAAATGAGCAGTTCTTC
TRBV24-1	-	few	TRBJ2-1	CATSDPGLGEQFF	TGTGCCACCAGTGATCCAGGGTTAGGTGAGCAGTTCTTC
TRBV6-2/TRBV6-3	TRBD1	-	TRBJ1-1	CASSYFDRVAEAFF	TGTGCCAGCAGTTACTTTGACAGGGTCGCTGAAGCTTTCTTT
TRBV12-3/TRBV12-4	-	many	TRBJ2-3	CASSSPRVGLADTQYF	TGTGCCAGCAGTTCCCCTCGGGTGGGCCTCGCAGATACGCAGTATTTT
TRBV2	TRBD2	-	TRBJ2-3	CASSAGLAGGLSSTDTQYF	TGTGCCAGCAGTGCAGGGCTAGCGGGGGGTCTATCTAGCACAGATACGCAGTATTTT
TRBV27	-	-	TRBJ1-2	CASSFGLGGGYTF	TGTGCCAGCAGTTTCGGACTGGGGGGTGGCTACACCTTC
TRBV20-1	-	-	TRBJ2-5	CSATDTHNFQETQYF	TGCAGTGCTACCGACACACACAACTTCCAAGAGACCCAGTACTTC
TRBV20-1	TRBD1	-	TRBJ1-4	CSATGTGIEKLFF	TGCAGTGCTACCGGGACAGGGATTGAAAAACTGTTTTTT
TRBV27	-	-	TRBJ2-2	CASSFMGGATGELFF	TGTGCCAGCAGTTTTATGGGGGGCGCAACCGGGGAGCTGTTTTTT
TRBV27	-	few	TRBJ2-7	CASSLFAVRGAENEQYF	TGTGCCAGCAGTTTATTCGCGGTCAGGGGCGCGGAGAATGAGCAGTACTTC
TRBV20-1	-	many	TRBJ1-2	CRAGVTYGYTF	TGCAGGGCGGGGGTAACCTATGGCTACACCTTC
TRBV13	TRBD2	few	TRBJ2-3	CASSHRLAGGTDTQYF	TGTGCCAGCAGCCATAGACTAGCGGGGGGGACAGATACGCAGTATTTT
TRBV25-1	-	-	TRBJ2-1	CASSEKTRYYNEQFF	TGTGCCAGCAGTGAGAAGACCCGGTACTACAATGAGCAGTTCTTC
TRBV6-2/TRBV6-3	-	-	TRBJ1-2	CASSYPPGRGFYYGYTF	TGTGCCAGCAGTTATCCTCCTGGGCGCGGTTTTTACTATGGCTACACCTTC
TRBV28	TRBD1	-	TRBJ1-2	CASSTRPTGAHYGYTF	TGTGCCAGCAGTACCCGACCCACAGGGGCGCACTATGGCTACACCTTC
TRBV23-1	-	-	TRBJ2-7	CASSPQGYDYEQYF	TGCGCCAGCAGTCCCCAGGGTTACGACTACGAGCAGTACTTC
TRBV3-1	TRBD1	-	TRBJ1-1	CASSQMRIQGGAFF	TGTGCCAGCAGCCAAATGAGGATACAGGGGGGAGCTTTCTTT
TRBV7-3	TRBD2	-	TRBJ2-1	CASSTGAGGYYNEQFF	TGTGCCAGCAGCACCGGAGCGGGAGGGTACTACAATGAGCAGTTCTTC
TRBV7-2	-	-	TRBJ2-7	CASSLAPSTYYEQYF	TGTGCCAGCAGCTTAGCACCCAGCACCTACTACGAGCAGTACTTC
TRBV4-1	-	few	TRBJ1-4	CASSVGGRYNEKLFF	TGCGCCAGCAGCGTCGGGGGCCGCTATAATGAAAAACTGTTTTTT
TRBV7-9	TRBD1	-	TRBJ2-7	CASSYSPDRYNEQYF	TGTGCCAGCAGCTATTCCCCGGACAGGTACAATGAGCAGTACTTC
TRBV27	-	many	TRBJ2-1	CASSPQLSSYNEQFF	TGTGCCAGCAGTCCCCAACTGAGCTCCTACAATGAGCAGTTCTTC
TRBV29-1	-	once	TRBJ1-2	CSVTQSNYGYTF	TGCAGCGTTACACAGTCTAACTATGGCTACACCTTC
TRBV7-9	-	-	TRBJ2-5	CASSLIAHQETQYF	TGTGCCAGCAGCTTAATAGCGCACCAAGAGACCCAGTACTTC